What follows describes a single T cell receptor beta chain. Its antigen is undetermined. This sample is drawn from a study of T-cell memory formation after mild COVID-19. TCRdb passed the 5' RACE reads through MiXCR, listing each CDR3 protein once. The profile shows around 430,000 distinct CDR3 sequences, about 15% of them singletons. Study-level points and caveats: Those CD4+ clones that contracted were mainly in CM and EM (CD8+ ones in EMRA).

The receptor was derived from a man younger than 35 who had mild COVID-19 (a few samples of this study predate the infection). Cell type and time point are not known. The sequencing sample was made of PBMCs or a T cell subset sorted from them (not recorded which).

For the CDR3, the DNA is TGTGCCAGCAGTGAATATCGGGGGACCACAGATACGCAGTATTTT. This gives the protein CASSEYRGTTDTQYF. The chain uses TRBV25-1 and TRBJ2-3; perhaps TRBD2 as D (6 bases). Germline CDR1 reads MGHDK; CDR2 reads SYGVNS. The CDR3 is 15 amino acids. V was pared by 0 bases and J by 2 bases, with 9 bases between.